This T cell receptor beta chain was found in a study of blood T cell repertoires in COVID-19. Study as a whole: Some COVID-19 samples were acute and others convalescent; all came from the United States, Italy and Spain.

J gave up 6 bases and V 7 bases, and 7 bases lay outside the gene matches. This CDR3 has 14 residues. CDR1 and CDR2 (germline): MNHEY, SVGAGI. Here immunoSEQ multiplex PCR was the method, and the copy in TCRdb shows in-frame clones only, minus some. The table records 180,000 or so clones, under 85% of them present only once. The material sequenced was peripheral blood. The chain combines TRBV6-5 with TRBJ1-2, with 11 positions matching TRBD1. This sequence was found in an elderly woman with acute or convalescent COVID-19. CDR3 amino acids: CASTRGQGAHGYTF. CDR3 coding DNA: TGTGCCAGCACCCGTGGACAGGGGGCCCATGGCTACACCTTC.